The TCR beta chain described here comes from a study of cytomegalovirus exposure and HLA in healthy donors. Overall study: An early data release held 70 million to 90 million unique TCRs from HLA-typed donors. Broader study findings: While the bulk of TCR sequences proved rare, some public TCRs turned up in many donors. The study flagged about 160 TCR beta chains as cytomegalovirus-associated. Later analysis placed DRB1 highest and HLA-C lowest in TCR association rates, which differed by HLA locus.

Comments on this clone: Its specificity is not known.

PCR involved 60 Vbeta and 13 Jbeta primers. The method was immunoSEQ multiplex PCR; TCRdb's version includes in-frame clones alone and lacks a portion of them. The repertoire holds fewer than 90,000 clones, with about 81% as singletons. The germline V and J ends were trimmed by 0 bases and 5 bases, with 11 bases remaining between them. This CDR3 has 15 residues. The germline gives CDR1 MNHEY, CDR2 SVGAGI. Sequencing was done on a sample of PBMCs. This sequence joins TRBV6-5 and TRBJ1-5; D remains unclear. The sequence was collected from a human donor in good health. CDR3 in DNA: TGTGCCAGCAGTTACTCGAGAGGTGTCGATCAGCCCCAGCATTTT. It translates to CASSYSRGVDQPQHF.